Sequencing of this TCR beta chain was carried out in a study of blood T cell repertoires in COVID-19. The germline V gene encodes CDR1 SNHLY and CDR2 FYNNEI. CDR3 length equals 17 residues. Trimming cost V 6 bases and J 5 bases, with 20 bases left between them. The protocol was immunoSEQ multiplex PCR, while the TCRdb copy is restricted to in-frame clones and leaves out a portion. The table lists about 200,000 clones, around three quarters of them singletons. The specimen sequenced was PBMCs or T cells enriched from blood (not recorded which). The V call is TRBV2, the J call TRBJ1-6, with a weak D call TRBD1 (6 bases). This TCR derives from a woman between 45 and 60 years old with acute COVID-19. The CDR3: CASSALRGSPDNSPLHF. The CDR3 region has the DNA TGTGCCAGCAGCGCCTTGAGGGGGTCCCCTGATAATTCACCCCTCCACTTT.